The 16 T cell receptor beta chains below were found in one sample sequenced in a study of cytomegalovirus exposure and HLA in healthy donors. Both 60 Vbeta primers and 13 Jbeta primers went into the PCR. Sequencing used immunoSEQ multiplex PCR; TCRdb keeps in-frame clones, though not all of them. This sample has around 150,000 clones, with 70% to 80% found just once. The material sequenced was PBMCs. Source of these receptors: a man in his forties or fifties in good health and CMV-seropositive.

The chain recombines TRBV6-5 with TRBJ2-7; TRBD2 matches at 13 bases. V trimming: 7 bases; J trimming: 3 bases; junction bases outside the gene matches: 6. Germline-derived CDR1 and CDR2 are MNHEY and SVGAGI. The CDR3 has 15 residues. The CDR3: CASILRTSGSYEQYF. DNA of the CDR3: TGTGCCAGCATATTACGGACTAGCGGGAGCTACGAGCAGTACTTC.

The genes are TRBV7-6 and TRBJ2-2, with a possible D match to TRBD2 (6 bases). This CDR3 is built from 15 residues. Germline CDR1 SGHVS, CDR2 FNYEAQ. The V gene lost 5 bases and the J gene lost 2 bases, with 12 bases spanning the gap. This CDR3 is CASSPAGYNTGELFF. CDR3 nucleotides: TGTGCCAGCAGCCCCGCGGGGTATAACACCGGGGAGCTGTTTTTT.

The V gene is TRBV27, the J gene TRBJ1-1; no reliable D call. Germline V lookup: CDR1 MNHEY, CDR2 SMNVEV (reference sequence). The CDR3 extends over 13 amino acids. V lost 2 bases and J 1 base, leaving 5 bases between the germline ends. The chain's CDR3 is CASSLLGNTEAFF. Written as DNA, the CDR3 is TGTGCCAGCAGTTTACTCGGGAACACTGAAGCTTTCTTT.

The V and J genes are TRBV19 and TRBJ2-3, with D perhaps matching TRBD2 (7 bases). Germline-derived CDR1 and CDR2 are LNHDA and SQIVND (reference sequence). There are 16 residues in the CDR3. The V gene lost 5 bases and the J gene lost 1 base, with 16 bases spanning the gap. Here the CDR3 reads CASSLQQGGRTDTQYF. CDR3 nucleotides: TGTGCCAGTAGTCTTCAACAGGGAGGGCGCACAGATACGCAGTATTTT. The full variable domain, in which reference TRBV19 and TRBJ2-3 provide the parts outside the CDR3, is DGGITQSPKYLFRKEGQNVTLSCEQNLNHDAMYWYRQDPGQGLRLIYYSQIVNDFQKGDIAEGYSVSREKKESFPLTVTSAQKNPTAFYLCASSLQQGGRTDTQYFGPGTRLTVL.

The CDR3 spells CASSPPQGRHEKLFF. CDR3 DNA sequence: TGTGCCAGCAGTCCACCACAGGGGAGGCATGAAAAACTGTTTTTT. The chain combines TRBV28 with TRBJ1-4; 7 positions match TRBD1. Germline CDR1 MDHEN, CDR2 SYDVKM. With V trimmed by 5 bases and J by 6 bases, 9 bases remained unmatched. This CDR3 has 15 amino acids.

This chain links TRBV10-3 with TRBJ2-7; 7 bases match TRBD2. The V gene end was trimmed by 10 bases and the J gene end by 2 bases; junction bases not matched to a gene: 11. Germline-derived CDR1 and CDR2 are ENHRY and SYGVKD. This CDR3 is 14 amino acids long. CDR3 region: CATLASGTAYEQYF. CDR3 DNA sequence: TGTGCCACACTCGCGAGCGGGACCGCCTACGAGCAGTACTTC.

The chain joins TRBV10-3 to TRBJ1-5; 7 bases are a match to TRBD1. J lost 1 base, V lost 0 bases, and 6 bases had no gene match. This CDR3 region has 17 residues. The V gene's germline CDR1 is ENHRY and CDR2 SYGVKD. The CDR3 bases are TGTGCCATCAGTGAGTCCAGGGGGTGGGACAGCAATCAGCCCCAGCATTTT. Protein product: CAISESRGWDSNQPQHF.

In the case of this clone: One end of the junction varies from germline; a read error may be responsible. The chain uses TRBV7-9 and TRBJ2-1; 10 nucleotides agree with TRBD2. The CDR3 runs to 16 residues. Looked up from germline, CDR1 is SEHNR and CDR2 is FQNEAQ (reference sequence). The CDR3 is CSSSPLLAGTSNEQFF. As DNA, the CDR3 is TGTTCCAGCAGCCCCCTACTAGCGGGAACGAGCAATGAGCAGTTCTTC.

The rearrangement links TRBV29-1 to TRBJ1-1; D may be TRBD1 (6 bases). The CDR3 extends over 15 amino acids. Deletions cut 7 bases from V and 7 bases from J, with 25 bases between. The V gene's germline CDR1 is SQVTM and CDR2 ANQGSEA. The CDR3 nucleotides read TGCAGCGCCTACGCCGACCTGACAGGACGAAATGAAGCTTTCTTT. This codes for CSAYADLTGRNEAFF.

This clone has a single count. V is TRBV10-2 and J is TRBJ2-7; 13 nucleotides agree with TRBD2. The V gene end was trimmed by 11 bases and the J gene end by 4 bases; junction bases not matched to a gene: 5. The CDR3 is 13 amino acids. Germline CDR1 and CDR2: WSHSY and SAAADI. CDR3 residues: CAARTSGSYEQYF. The CDR3 nucleotides read TGCGCCGCACGGACTAGCGGGAGTTACGAGCAGTACTTC.

V is TRBV10-3 and J is TRBJ2-7; 9 nucleotides match TRBD2. The CDR3 runs to 14 residues. Looked up from germline, CDR1 is ENHRY and CDR2 is SYGVKD. The J segment lost 1 base and the V segment lost 5 bases, leaving 3 bases of the junction unmatched. CDR3 in DNA: TGTGCCATCAGTTCTAGCGGGACTTCCTACGAGCAGTACTTC. Its translation: CAISSSGTSYEQYF.

The J gene is TRBJ2-7, the V gene TRBV25-1, with D unclear. Germline lookup yields CDR1 MGHDK and CDR2 SYGVNS. The CDR3 is 11 amino acids. Trimming took off 6 bases at V and 3 bases at J, with 6 bases between the two ends. The CDR3 is CASSLYYEQYF. The CDR3 DNA is TGTGCCAGCAGCCTATACTACGAGCAGTACTTC.

The V gene is TRBV19, the J gene TRBJ1-1, with 7 bases identical to TRBD1. V lost 6 bases and J lost 1; bases outside the gene matches: 5. The CDR3 loop spans 14 amino acids. From germline, CDR1 is LNHDA and CDR2 SQIVND (reference sequence). Here the CDR3 reads CASRDRAKNTEAFF. CDR3 bases: TGTGCCAGTAGAGACAGGGCAAAGAACACTGAAGCTTTCTTT. Full variable domain (outside the CDR3, taken from reference TRBV19 and TRBJ1-1): DGGITQSPKYLFRKEGQNVTLSCEQNLNHDAMYWYRQDPGQGLRLIYYSQIVNDFQKGDIAEGYSVSREKKESFPLTVTSAQKNPTAFYLCASRDRAKNTEAFFGQGTRLTVV.

The V call is TRBV9, the J call TRBJ1-3; D not certain. Germline loops: CDR1 SGDLS, CDR2 YYNGEE. V was pared by 0 bases and J by 1 base, with 8 bases between. The CDR3 contains 15 residues. CDR3 protein: CASSVGGGSGNTIYF. The CDR3 DNA sequence: TGTGCCAGCAGCGTAGGGGGAGGGTCTGGAAACACCATATATTTT.

This clone showed up just a few times. The chain carries TRBV19 and TRBJ2-7, with D perhaps matching TRBD1 (6 bases). The CDR3 is 17 amino acids. From germline, CDR1 is LNHDA and CDR2 SQIVND (reference sequence). V was trimmed by 0 bases and J by 2 bases, leaving 17 bases between them. The CDR3 region is CASSIDLAQGTTYEQYF. Written as DNA, the CDR3 is TGTGCCAGTAGTATAGATCTGGCACAGGGCACTACCTACGAGCAGTACTTC.

The chain employs TRBV6-5 and TRBJ2-5; D ambiguous. The CDR3 spans 14 residues. Germline CDR1 and CDR2: MNHEY and SVGAGI. Trimming took 2 bases from V and 5 from J, leaving 12 bases between them. The CDR3 here is CASSYPRESETQYF. In nucleotides, the CDR3 is TGTGCCAGCAGTTACCCCCGCGAGTCGGAGACCCAGTACTTC.